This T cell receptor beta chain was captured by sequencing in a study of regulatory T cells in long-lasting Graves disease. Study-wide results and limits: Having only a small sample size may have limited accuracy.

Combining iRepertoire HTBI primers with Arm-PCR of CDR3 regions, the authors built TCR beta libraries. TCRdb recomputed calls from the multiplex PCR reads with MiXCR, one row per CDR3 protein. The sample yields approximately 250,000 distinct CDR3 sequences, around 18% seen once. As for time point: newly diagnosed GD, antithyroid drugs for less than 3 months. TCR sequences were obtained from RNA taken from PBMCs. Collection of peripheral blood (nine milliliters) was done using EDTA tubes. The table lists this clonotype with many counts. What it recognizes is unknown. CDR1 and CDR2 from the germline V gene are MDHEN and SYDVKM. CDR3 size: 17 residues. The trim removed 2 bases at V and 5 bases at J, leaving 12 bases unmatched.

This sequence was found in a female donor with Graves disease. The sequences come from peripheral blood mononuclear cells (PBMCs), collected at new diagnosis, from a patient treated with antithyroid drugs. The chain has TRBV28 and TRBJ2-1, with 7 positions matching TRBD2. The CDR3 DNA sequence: TGTGCCAGCAGTTTACCGGGCGGCGGGAGATGGCACAATGAGCAGTTCTTC. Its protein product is CASSLPGGGRWHNEQFF.